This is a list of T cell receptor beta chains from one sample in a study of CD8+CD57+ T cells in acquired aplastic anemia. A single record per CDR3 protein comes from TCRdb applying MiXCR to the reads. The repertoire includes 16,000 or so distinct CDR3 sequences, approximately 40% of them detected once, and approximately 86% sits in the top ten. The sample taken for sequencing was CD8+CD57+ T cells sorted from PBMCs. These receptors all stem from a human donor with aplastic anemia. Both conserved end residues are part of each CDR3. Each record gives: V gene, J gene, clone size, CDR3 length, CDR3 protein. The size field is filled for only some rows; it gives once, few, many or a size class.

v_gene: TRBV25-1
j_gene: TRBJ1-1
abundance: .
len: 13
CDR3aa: CASSDPWGAEAFF

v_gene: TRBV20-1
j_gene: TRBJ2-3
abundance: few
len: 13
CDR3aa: CSASRQGGDTQYF

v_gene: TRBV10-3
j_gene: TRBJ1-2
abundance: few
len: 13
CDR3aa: CAISEGQLYGYTF

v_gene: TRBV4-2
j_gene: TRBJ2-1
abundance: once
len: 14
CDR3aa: CASSQGWAGNEQFF

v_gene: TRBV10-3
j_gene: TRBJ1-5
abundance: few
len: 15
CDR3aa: CAISAVGVGGQPQHF

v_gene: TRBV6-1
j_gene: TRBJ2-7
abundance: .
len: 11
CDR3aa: CASSDSSEQYF

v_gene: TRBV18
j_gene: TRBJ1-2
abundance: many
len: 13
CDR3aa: CASSPHGNYGYTF

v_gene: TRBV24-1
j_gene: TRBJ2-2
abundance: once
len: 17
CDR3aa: CATSGTRQGGNTGELFF

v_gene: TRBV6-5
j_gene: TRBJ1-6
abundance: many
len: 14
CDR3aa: CASSYSITGMPLHF

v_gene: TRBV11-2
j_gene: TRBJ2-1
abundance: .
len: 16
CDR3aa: CASSLRTSGRGDEQFF

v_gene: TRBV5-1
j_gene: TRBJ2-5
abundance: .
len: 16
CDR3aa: CASSLSVPSNQETQYF

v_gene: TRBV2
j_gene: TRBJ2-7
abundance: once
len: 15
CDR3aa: CASSIGYGSRPEQYF

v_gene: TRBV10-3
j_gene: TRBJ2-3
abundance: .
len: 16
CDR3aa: CAISEPTSGFTDTQYF

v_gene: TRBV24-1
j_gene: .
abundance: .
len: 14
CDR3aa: CATRASRVGETQYF

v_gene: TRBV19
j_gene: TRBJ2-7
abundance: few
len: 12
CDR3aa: CASSHGGDEQYF

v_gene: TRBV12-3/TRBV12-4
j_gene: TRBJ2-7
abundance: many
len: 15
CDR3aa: CASSPSLSGAWEQYF

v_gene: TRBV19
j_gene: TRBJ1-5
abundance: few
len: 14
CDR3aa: CASKGQDASQPQHF

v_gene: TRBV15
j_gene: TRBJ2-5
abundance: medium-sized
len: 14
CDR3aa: CATSRDSPQETQYF

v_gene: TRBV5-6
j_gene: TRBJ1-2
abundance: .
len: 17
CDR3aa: CASSLAGTETLNYGYTF

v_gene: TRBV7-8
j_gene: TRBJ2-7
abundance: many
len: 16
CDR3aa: CASSLKPRGQSYEQYF

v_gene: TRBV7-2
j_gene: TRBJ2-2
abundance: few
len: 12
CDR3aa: CASSDSGGELFF

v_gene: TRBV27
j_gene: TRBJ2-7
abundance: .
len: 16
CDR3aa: CASSLSASGRAYEQYF

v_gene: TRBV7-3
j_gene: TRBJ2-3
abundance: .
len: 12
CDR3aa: CASSLSTDTQYF

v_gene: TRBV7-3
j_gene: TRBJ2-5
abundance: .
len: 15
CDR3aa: CASSTGLAGVETQYF

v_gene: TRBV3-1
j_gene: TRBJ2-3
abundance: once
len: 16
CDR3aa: CASSIGTGGLTDTQYF

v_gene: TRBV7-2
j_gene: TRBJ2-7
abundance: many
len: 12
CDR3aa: CASSPTGYEQYF

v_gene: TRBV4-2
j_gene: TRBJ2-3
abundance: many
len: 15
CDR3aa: CASSQDSGGADTQYF

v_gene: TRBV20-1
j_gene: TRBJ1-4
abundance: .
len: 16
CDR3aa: CSARVRDRGRWEKLFF

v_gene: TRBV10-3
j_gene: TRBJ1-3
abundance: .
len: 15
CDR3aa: CAISESGTSGNTICF

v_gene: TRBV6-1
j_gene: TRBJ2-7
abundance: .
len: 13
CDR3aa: CASTEGTRGEQYF

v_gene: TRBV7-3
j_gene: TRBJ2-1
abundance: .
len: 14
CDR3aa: CASSLRGVYNEQFF

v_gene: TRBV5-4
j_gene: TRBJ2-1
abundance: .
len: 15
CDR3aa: CASSLRTAIGNEQFF

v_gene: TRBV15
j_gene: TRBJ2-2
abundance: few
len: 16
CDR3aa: CATPLRQTANTGELFF